These 22 T cell receptor beta chains came from one sample sequenced in a study of beta chain features in type 1 diabetes. Expressed TCRB transcripts were sequenced because the entire RNA isolate underwent reverse transcription. TCRdb's copy holds only in-frame clones and misses some; the assay was immunoSEQ multiplex PCR. Of tens of thousands of clones listed, over 45% were seen once; the top ten hold 0.65% to 0.9%. Sequenced input: central memory CD4+ T cells from blood. The source is a woman aged 18-29 years in good health.

In this sample, this clone turned up a few times. The chain links TRBV6-1 to TRBJ2-1; TRBD2 might be the D (6 bases). The germline V gene encodes CDR1 MNHNS and CDR2 SASEGT. V was clipped by 7 bases and J by 8 bases, with 15 bases between them. The CDR3 is made up of 13 amino acids. As DNA, the CDR3 is TGTGCCAGCATCCGGGAGACGGAGGATGAGCAGTTCTTC. Protein: CASIRETEDEQFF.

This clone was observed a few times. This chain links TRBV6-1 with TRBJ1-2; D may be TRBD1 (6 bases). Germline CDR1 and CDR2: MNHNS and SASEGT. The ends were cut back, 6 bases at V and 8 bases at J, with 16 bases in the middle. The CDR3 length is 13 residues. The CDR3 DNA reads as TGTGCCAGCAGGGACAGTGGAACGGAAGGCTACACCTTC. It translates to CASRDSGTEGYTF.

This clone was observed a single time. The rearrangement joins TRBV25-1 to TRBJ1-2, with D tentatively TRBD1 (6 bases). With 2 bases removed from V and 4 bases from J, the gap between germline ends came to 8 bases. This CDR3 is 13 amino acids long. Germline assignment: CDR1 MGHDK and CDR2 SYGVNS. The CDR3 DNA sequence: TGTGCCAGCAGTGAACAGGGGCTCTATGGCTACACCTTC. This gives the protein CASSEQGLYGYTF.

This clone appeared a few times. The chain has TRBV7-2 and TRBJ2-1, with 7 bases matching TRBD1. This CDR3 contains 15 residues. Germline V lookup: CDR1 SGHTA, CDR2 FQGNSA. The V segment lost 1 base and the J segment 2 bases; nucleotides outside the gene matches: 2. CDR3 sequence reads: CASSLGQGPYNEQFF. The CDR3 DNA reads as TGTGCCAGCAGCTTAGGACAGGGACCCTACAATGAGCAGTTCTTC. The variable domain in full, completed from reference TRBV7-2 and TRBJ2-1, reads GAGVSQSPSNKVTEKGKDVELRCDPISGHTALYWYRQSLGQGLEFLIYFQGNSAPDKSGLPSDRFSAERTGGSVSTLTIQRTQQEDSAVYLCASSLGQGPYNEQFFGPGTRLTVL.

The J gene is TRBJ2-1, the V gene TRBV6-1; 11 nucleotides match TRBD2. CDR1 is MNHNS, CDR2 SASEGT, per germline. The V segment lost 3 bases and the J segment 0 bases; nucleotides outside the gene matches: 7. This CDR3 is 18 amino acids long. The DNA for the CDR3 is TGTGCCAGCAGTGAGGTAGCGGGAGGGCCGAGCTCCTACAATGAGCAGTTCTTC. Residues: CASSEVAGGPSSYNEQFF.

V gene TRBV7-9 combines with J gene TRBJ2-7; D possibly corresponds to TRBD1 (6 bases). V lost 4 bases, J lost 3 bases, and 13 bases lay in between. CDR1 and CDR2 from the germline V gene are SEHNR and FQNEAQ (reference sequence). The CDR3 runs to 14 residues. The CDR3 sequence: CASSSRTESYEQYF. CDR3 coding DNA: TGTGCCAGCAGCTCACGGACAGAGAGCTACGAGCAGTACTTC.

The table lists this clone with a few counts. CDR3 coding DNA: TGTGCCAGCAGCTTTCCCGGGACAGGGGCTAACACCGGGGAGCTGTTTTTT. It is translated as CASSFPGTGANTGELFF. V usage is TRBV7-2 and J usage is TRBJ2-2; the match to TRBD1 covers 10 bases. The germline V gene encodes CDR1 SGHTA and CDR2 FQGNSA. CDR3 length equals 17 residues. Losses at the gene ends were 3 bases for V and 2 bases for J; bases not matched to a gene: 6.

The genes are TRBV14 and TRBJ1-1; 7 bases agree with TRBD1. The ends lost 1 base at V and 3 bases at J; junction bases unmatched: 8. The CDR3 sequence is 16 residues long. Germline CDR1 is SGHDN and CDR2 is FVKESK. The CDR3 protein is CASSQVFGRGDTEAFF. Here the CDR3 DNA reads TGTGCCAGCAGCCAAGTGTTCGGCAGGGGGGACACTGAAGCTTTCTTT. The full variable domain, completed using reference TRBV14 and TRBJ1-1, is EAGVTQFPSHSVIEKGQTVTLRCDPISGHDNLYWYRRVMGKEIKFLLHFVKESKQDESGMPNNRFLAERTGGTYSTLKVQPAELEDSGVYFCASSQVFGRGDTEAFFGQGTRLTVV.

The chain recombines TRBV7-2 with TRBJ2-3; D not resolved. The CDR3 loop spans 14 amino acids. V lost 5 bases and J lost 1, with 10 bases in between. Germline CDR1 and CDR2: SGHTA and FQGNSA. The CDR3 reads CASSPDWGTDTQYF. CDR3 DNA sequence: TGTGCCAGCAGCCCCGACTGGGGCACAGATACGCAGTATTTT.

The chain links TRBV5-1 to TRBJ2-3, with no clear D. There are 13 residues in the CDR3. In germline, CDR1 is SGHRS, CDR2 YFSETQ. Trimming shortened V by 0 bases and J by 6 bases, and 8 bases separated the two germline ends. CDR3 region: CASSLAEADTQYF. CDR3 bases: TGCGCCAGCAGCTTGGCCGAGGCCGATACGCAGTATTTT.

The chain uses TRBV19 and TRBJ2-3, with 11 bases that match TRBD2. CDR3 length equals 15 residues. Germline V lookup: CDR1 LNHDA, CDR2 SQIVND (reference sequence). V shed 7 bases, J shed 2 bases, and the junction held 5 bases outside the gene matches. The CDR3 is CASTLSGRATDTQYF. DNA of the CDR3: TGTGCCAGTACCCTTAGCGGGAGGGCCACAGATACGCAGTATTTT.

The chain employs TRBV4-2 and TRBJ2-5; TRBD2 agrees at 7 bases. The CDR3 runs 19 residues. The ends lost 0 bases at V and 2 bases at J; junction bases unmatched: 15. From germline, CDR1 is LGHNA and CDR2 YNFKEQ. This chain's CDR3 is CASSQEYYRSGALQETQYF. CDR3 coding DNA: TGTGCCAGCAGCCAAGAATACTATAGGAGCGGGGCCCTTCAAGAGACCCAGTACTTC.

The rearrangement links TRBV7-9 to TRBJ2-1, with D possibly being TRBD1 (5 bases). The V gene lost 5 bases and the J gene lost 2 bases, with 19 bases spanning the gap. Germline V CDR1 and CDR2: SEHNR, FQNEAQ (reference sequence). This CDR3 spans 17 amino acids. CDR3 bases: TGTGCCAGCAGCCCGGCCAAGTACAGGTTCCCCTACAATGAGCAGTTCTTC. It encodes CASSPAKYRFPYNEQFF. The full variable domain, in which reference TRBV7-9 and TRBJ2-1 provide the parts outside the CDR3, is DTGVSQNPRHKITKRGQNVTFRCDPISEHNRLYWYRQTLGQGPEFLTYFQNEAQLEKSRLLSDRFSAERPKGSFSTLEIQRTEQGDSAMYLCASSPAKYRFPYNEQFFGPGTRLTVL.

The rearrangement links TRBV19 to TRBJ1-5; TRBD1 agrees at 8 bases. J gave up 1 base and V 5 bases, and 10 bases lay outside the gene matches. The CDR3 contains 17 residues. CDR1 LNHDA and CDR2 SQIVND come from the germline V gene (reference sequence). CDR3 nucleotides: TGTGCCAGTAGTCCGACAGGGGTTCGGGTAAGCAATCAGCCCCAGCATTTT. Translated: CASSPTGVRVSNQPQHF.

The chain uses TRBV5-5 and TRBJ2-2; a possible D gene is TRBD1 (5 bases). This CDR3 is 18 amino acids long. Germline V gene sequence: CDR1 SGHKS, CDR2 YYEKEE (reference sequence). V lost 2 bases, J lost 0 bases, and 17 bases lay in between. The CDR3 DNA reads as TGTGCCAGCAGCTTCCAGACGCTCAGGGTTCCGAACACCGGGGAGCTGTTTTTT. Amino acid sequence: CASSFQTLRVPNTGELFF.

This clone was counted between two and nine times. The rearrangement uses TRBV9 and TRBJ2-3; 8 nucleotides match TRBD2. CDR3 size: 15 residues. CDR1 is SGDLS and CDR2 is YYNGEE in the germline V gene. V dropped 0 bases and J dropped 6; count of bases not matched to a gene: 6. In DNA form, the CDR3 reads TGTGCCAGCAGCGTAGATCGGGAGGGGCTGGATACGCAGTATTTT. Translated, it gives CASSVDREGLDTQYF.

The table lists this clone with a few counts. This chain links TRBV7-9 with TRBJ2-1; 14 bases align to TRBD2. There are 15 residues in the CDR3. Per germline, CDR1 SEHNR and CDR2 FQNEAQ (reference sequence). J was trimmed by 7 bases and V by 4 bases; bases with no gene match: 3. The CDR3 loop is CASSSTSGRVNEQFF. The CDR3 DNA reads as TGTGCCAGCAGCTCGACTAGCGGGAGGGTAAATGAGCAGTTCTTC.

The chain recombines TRBV18 with TRBJ2-5; no definite D call. Trimming shortened V by 4 bases and J by 3 bases, and 12 bases separated the two germline ends. Germline V lookup: CDR1 KGHSH, CDR2 LQKENI. This CDR3 has 14 residues. In nucleotides, the CDR3 is TGTGCCAGCTCACGGTATACAGAGAAAGAGACCCAGTACTTC. It is translated as CASSRYTEKETQYF. Full variable domain (missing parts from reference TRBV18 and TRBJ2-5): NAGVMQNPRHLVRRRGQEARLRCSPMKGHSHVYWYRQLPEEGLKFMVYLQKENIIDESGMPKERFSAEFPKEGPSILRIQQVVRGDSAAYFCASSRYTEKETQYFGPGTRLLVL.

In its sample, this clone ranks as medium-sized. The chain combines TRBV5-1 with TRBJ2-7, with 7 nucleotides matching TRBD1. V shed 1 base and J 3 bases; nucleotides not matched to a gene: 4. CDR1 and CDR2 from the germline V gene are SGHRS and YFSETQ. This CDR3 is built from 14 residues. The CDR3 here is CASSLSAGGYEQYF. CDR3 coding DNA: TGCGCCAGCAGCTTGAGTGCAGGGGGCTACGAGCAGTACTTC.

This chain links TRBV7-3 with TRBJ2-2, with 7 bases aligning to TRBD2. CDR3 length: 16 amino acids. J was trimmed by 2 bases and V by 8 bases; bases with no gene match: 11. Germline lookup yields CDR1 SGHTA and CDR2 FQGTGA. For the CDR3, the DNA is TGTGCCAGCCGTGGGGTCGGCGGGGGAAACACCGGGGAGCTGTTTTTT. Protein sequence: CASRGVGGGNTGELFF.

This rearrangement joins TRBV5-1 to TRBJ1-1, with 7 bases identical to TRBD1. The V segment lost 0 bases and the J segment 7 bases; nucleotides outside the gene matches: 6. Per germline, CDR1 SGHRS and CDR2 YFSETQ. The CDR3 is made up of 14 amino acids. The CDR3: CASSLEVGGSEAFF. CDR3 coding DNA: TGCGCCAGCAGCTTGGAGGTAGGGGGCAGTGAAGCTTTCTTT. Using reference TRBV5-1 and TRBJ1-1 for the parts outside the CDR3, the full variable domain is KAGVTQTPRYLIKTRGQQVTLSCSPISGHRSVSWYQQTPGQGLQFLFEYFSETQRNKGNFPGRFSGRQFSNSRSEMNVSTLELGDSALYLCASSLEVGGSEAFFGQGTRLTVV.

The chain uses TRBV2 and TRBJ1-2; the match to TRBD1 covers 9 bases. The germline CDR1 and CDR2 sequences are SNHLY and FYNNEI. The CDR3 is 14 residues long. The trim removed 6 bases at V and 8 bases at J, leaving 10 bases unmatched. CDR3 residues: CASSRMGQGGGYTF. CDR3 DNA: TGTGCCAGCAGCCGAATGGGACAGGGAGGCGGCTACACCTTC.